The 12 T cell receptor beta chains below come from one sample, sequenced in a study of CD8 T cells in Susac syndrome. cDNA came from roughly 0.47 to 1 ug RNA primed by random hexamers. TCRdb fed the immunoSEQ multiplex PCR reads into MiXCR, producing one record per CDR3 protein. The profile covers about 180,000 distinct CDR3 sequences, with about 94% appearing a single time and around 0.093% taken by the ten largest. Sequenced: CD4+ T cells from PBMCs. Receptors were obtained from a human donor with multiple sclerosis.

The chain has TRBV19 and TRBJ2-1; 10 nucleotides match TRBD2. The CDR3 length is 14 residues. V lost 5 bases to trimming and J lost 4 bases; unmatched junction nucleotides: 2. CDR1 and CDR2 (germline): LNHDA, SQIVND (reference sequence). CDR3 in amino acids: CASSAGLAYNEQFF. The CDR3 DNA reads TGTGCCAGTAGTGCGGGACTAGCGTACAATGAGCAGTTCTTC.

This chain connects TRBV12-3 or TRBV12-4 to TRBJ2-3; 8 bases align to TRBD1. The V gene end was trimmed by 5 bases and the J gene end by 2 bases; junction bases not matched to a gene: 9. The CDR3 sequence is 16 residues long. This CDR3 reads CASSRRTGRFTDTQYF. The CDR3 region has the DNA TGTGCCAGCAGTCGTCGGACAGGGCGGTTCACAGATACGCAGTATTTT.

The rearrangement uses TRBV3-1 and TRBJ2-6, with D tentatively TRBD2 (6 bases). V shed 0 bases and J shed 4 bases, with 10 bases lying between them. The length of the CDR3 is 16 residues. CDR1 is LGHDT, CDR2 YNNKEL, per germline (reference sequence). Written as DNA, the CDR3 is TGTGCCAGCAGCCAAGATGGCGGGGCCGGGGCCAACGTCCTGACTTTC. Residues: CASSQDGGAGANVLTF.

The J gene is TRBJ2-7, the V gene TRBV6-5; 7 bases are a match to TRBD2. This CDR3 is built from 17 residues. The germline CDR1 and CDR2 sequences are MNHEY and SVGAGI. V lost 0 bases to trimming and J lost 4 bases; unmatched junction nucleotides: 12. CDR3 nucleotides: TGTGCCAGCAGTTACTCAGCTGGGGCAGCGGGGAGTTACGAGCAGTACTTC. Its protein is CASSYSAGAAGSYEQYF.

This clonotype was observed once. The chain has TRBV3-1 and TRBJ2-7, with D maybe TRBD1 (6 bases). Trimming pared 5 bases from V and 3 bases from J, leaving 17 bases between. The germline gives CDR1 LGHDT, CDR2 YNNKEL (reference sequence). This CDR3 has 15 amino acids. The CDR3 reads CASSLTAQGHYEQYF. The CDR3 bases are TGTGCCAGCAGCTTGACCGCGCAGGGGCACTACGAGCAGTACTTC.

This clonotype showed up just once. The V and J genes are TRBV27 and TRBJ1-6; no clear D. Trimming shortened V by 3 bases and J by 6 bases, and 6 bases separated the two germline ends. The V gene's germline CDR1 is MNHEY and CDR2 SMNVEV (reference sequence). CDR3 size: 13 residues. The CDR3 sequence is CASSFWSNSPLHF. The CDR3 bases are TGTGCCAGCAGTTTTTGGTCTAATTCACCCCTCCACTTT.

The chain combines TRBV24-1 with TRBJ2-1; no reliable D call. Per germline, CDR1 KGHDR and CDR2 SFDVKD. V lost 0 bases, J lost 7 bases, and 6 bases lay in between. This CDR3 is built from 13 residues. In DNA form, the CDR3 reads TGTGCCACCAGTGATTTGCGACGGAATGAGCAGTTCTTC. Protein: CATSDLRRNEQFF.

Details on this clonotype: Because the CDR3's place on the DNA is in doubt, the DNA is left out and the CDR3 is given as listed by TCRdb. The chain recombines TRBV5-1 with TRBJ1-1; the table's D call, TRBD1, has no DNA check behind it. Germline CDR1 SGHRS, CDR2 YFSETQ. The CDR3 contains 12 residues when both ends are counted. CDR3 sequence reads: CASSLVGTGTFF.

This clonotype was counted only a few times. The chain uses TRBV12-3 or TRBV12-4 and TRBJ1-1, with D possibly TRBD1 on 5 matching bases. Trimming cost V 5 bases and J 0 bases, with 10 bases left between them. The CDR3 spans 14 residues. This CDR3 reads CASSLQGMNTEAFF. The CDR3 DNA sequence: TGTGCCAGCAGTCTCCAGGGCATGAACACTGAAGCTTTCTTT.

The table lists this clonotype with a few counts. For the CDR3, the DNA is TGTGCCTGGAGTTCAGACTATGGCTACACCTTC. It encodes CAWSSDYGYTF. The J gene is TRBJ1-2, the V gene TRBV30; D remains unclear. Trimming shortened V by 2 bases and J by 3 bases, and 4 bases separated the two germline ends. CDR3 length equals 11 residues. Germline V gives CDR1 GTSNPN, CDR2 SVGIG (reference sequence). The full variable domain, its missing parts supplied by reference TRBV30 and TRBJ1-2, is SQTIHQWPATLVQPVGSPLSLECTVEGTSNPNLYWYRQAAGRGLQLLFYSVGIGQISSEVPQNLSASRPQDRQFILSSKKLLLSDSGFYLCAWSSDYGYTFGSGTRLTVV.

The V and J genes are TRBV28 and TRBJ2-3, with 9 bases that match TRBD1. From germline, CDR1 is MDHEN and CDR2 SYDVKM. This CDR3 is 14 amino acids long. The junction had 6 bases not matched to a gene; V was cut back by 6 bases and J by 5 bases. The CDR3 coding sequence is TGTGCCAGCAGACGGGACAGGGTCCTAGATACGCAGTATTTT. Encoded protein: CASRRDRVLDTQYF. The variable domain in full, with the rest retrieved from reference TRBV28 and TRBJ2-3, is DVKVTQSSRYLVKRTGEKVFLECVQDMDHENMFWYRQDPGLGLRLIYFSYDVKMKEKGDIPEGYSVSREKKERFSLILESASTNQTSMYLCASRRDRVLDTQYFGPGTRLTVL.

The gene calls are TRBV29-1 and TRBJ2-3, with a possible D match to TRBD1 (5 bases). Looked up from germline, CDR1 is SQVTM and CDR2 is ANQGSEA. The V end was cut by 6 bases, the J end by 5 bases, with 9 bases between. The CDR3 is made up of 11 amino acids. The CDR3: CSVETVDTQYF. Written as DNA, the CDR3 is TGCAGCGTAGAGACAGTAGATACGCAGTATTTT.